The present entry profiles one T cell receptor beta chain with its context. This entry comes from a study of control samples from healthy donors and cancer patients. Clones were sequenced by immunoSEQ multiplex PCR, and TCRdb holds only the in-frame ones, with some missing. The sample holds some 120,000 clones; about 90% are singletons and the top ten take about 2.7%. The CDR3 has 16 amino acids. In germline, CDR1 is SGHDT, CDR2 YYEEEE. V lost 2 bases and J lost 4, with 18 bases in between. The clonotype originates from a man in his fifties or sixties in good health. This chain links TRBV5-6 with TRBJ1-1; D gene uncertain. Sample: blood. CDR3 sequence reads: CASSLAVSRAGTEAFF. In DNA form, the CDR3 reads TGTGCCAGCAGCTTAGCCGTGTCCAGAGCGGGCACTGAAGCTTTCTTT.